This T cell receptor (beta chain) was identified during a study of T cell repertoires in cytomegalovirus infection. TCRdb reanalysed the reads using MiXCR and keeps one entry per CDR3 protein. The table has almost 550,000 distinct CDR3 sequences, more than 15% seen once; the top ten hold 20% to 30%. In this sample, this clonotype turned up a few times. Its antigen is still unknown. J gave up 4 bases and V 6 bases, and 12 bases lay outside the gene matches. The CDR3 spans 15 residues. Germline V gene sequence: CDR1 SQVTM, CDR2 ANQGSEA. Overall study results and limits: Across the ex vivo response, the dominant clonotypes were HLA-C-restricted CMV-specific TCR beta clonotypes.

This rearrangement joins TRBV29-1 to TRBJ2-3; 8 nucleotides agree with TRBD2. This sequence originates from a human donor in good health (CMV status not recorded). Some clones in this sample may be carry-over from other donors' samples. The sequencing sample was made of CD8+ T cells from PBMCs. CDR3 loop: CSVPQREKKADTQYF. CDR3 nucleotides: TGCAGCGTCCCCCAGCGGGAGAAGAAGGCAGATACGCAGTATTTT.